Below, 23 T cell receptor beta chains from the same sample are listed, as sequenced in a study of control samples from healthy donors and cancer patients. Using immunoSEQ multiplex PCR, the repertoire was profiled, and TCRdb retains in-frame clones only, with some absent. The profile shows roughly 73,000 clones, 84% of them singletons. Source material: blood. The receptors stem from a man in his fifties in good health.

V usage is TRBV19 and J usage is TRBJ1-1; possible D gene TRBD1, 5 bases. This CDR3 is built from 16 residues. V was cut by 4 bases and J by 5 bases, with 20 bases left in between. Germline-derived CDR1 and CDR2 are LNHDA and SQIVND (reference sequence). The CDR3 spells CASSTRHPRGMTEAFF. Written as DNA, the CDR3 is TGTGCCAGTAGTACAAGACATCCTCGGGGGATGACTGAAGCTTTCTTT. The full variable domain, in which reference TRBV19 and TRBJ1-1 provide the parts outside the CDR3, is DGGITQSPKYLFRKEGQNVTLSCEQNLNHDAMYWYRQDPGQGLRLIYYSQIVNDFQKGDIAEGYSVSREKKESFPLTVTSAQKNPTAFYLCASSTRHPRGMTEAFFGQGTRLTVV.

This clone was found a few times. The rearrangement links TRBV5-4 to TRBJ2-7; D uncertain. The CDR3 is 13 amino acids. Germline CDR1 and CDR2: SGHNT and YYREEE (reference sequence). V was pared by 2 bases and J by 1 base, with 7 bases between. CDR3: CASSFSRSYEQYF. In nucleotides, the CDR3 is TGTGCCAGCAGCTTCTCCAGGTCCTACGAGCAGTACTTC.

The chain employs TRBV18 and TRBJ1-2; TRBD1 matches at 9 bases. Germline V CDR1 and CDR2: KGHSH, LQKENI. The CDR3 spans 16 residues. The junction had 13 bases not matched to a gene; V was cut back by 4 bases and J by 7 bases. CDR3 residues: CASSQRSTDRGAGYTF. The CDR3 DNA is TGTGCCAGCTCACAACGTAGTACCGACAGGGGGGCTGGCTACACCTTC. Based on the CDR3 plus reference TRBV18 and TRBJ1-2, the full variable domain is NAGVMQNPRHLVRRRGQEARLRCSPMKGHSHVYWYRQLPEEGLKFMVYLQKENIIDESGMPKERFSAEFPKEGPSILRIQQVVRGDSAAYFCASSQRSTDRGAGYTFGSGTRLTVV.

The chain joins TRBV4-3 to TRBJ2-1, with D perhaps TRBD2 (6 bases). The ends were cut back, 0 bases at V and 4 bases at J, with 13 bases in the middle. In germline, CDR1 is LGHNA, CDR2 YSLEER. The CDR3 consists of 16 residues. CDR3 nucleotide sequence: TGCGCCAGCAGCCAAGATGTTAGTGGGAGGTACAATGAGCAGTTCTTC. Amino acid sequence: CASSQDVSGRYNEQFF.

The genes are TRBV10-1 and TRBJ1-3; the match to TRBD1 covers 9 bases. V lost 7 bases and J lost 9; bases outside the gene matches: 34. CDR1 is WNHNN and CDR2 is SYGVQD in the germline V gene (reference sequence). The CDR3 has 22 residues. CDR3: CASMTGTPQAVTLWGQGGTIYF. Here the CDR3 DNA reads TGCGCCAGCATGACCGGGACCCCACAAGCTGTAACATTGTGGGGACAGGGAGGCACCATATATTTT.

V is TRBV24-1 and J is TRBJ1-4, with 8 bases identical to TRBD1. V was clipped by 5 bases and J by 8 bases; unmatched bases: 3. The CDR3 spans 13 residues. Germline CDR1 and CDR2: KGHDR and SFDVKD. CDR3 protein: CATSAGQGEKLFF. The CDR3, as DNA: TGTGCCACCAGTGCCGGACAGGGAGAAAAACTGTTTTTT.

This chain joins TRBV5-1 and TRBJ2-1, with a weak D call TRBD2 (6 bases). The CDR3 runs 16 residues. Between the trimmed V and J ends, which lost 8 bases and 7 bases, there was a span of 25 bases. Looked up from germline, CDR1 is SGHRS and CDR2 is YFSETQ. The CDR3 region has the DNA TGCGCCAGTTTCGACGCCAAAGGCGCGGGGTATAATGAGCAGTTCTTC. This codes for CASFDAKGAGYNEQFF.

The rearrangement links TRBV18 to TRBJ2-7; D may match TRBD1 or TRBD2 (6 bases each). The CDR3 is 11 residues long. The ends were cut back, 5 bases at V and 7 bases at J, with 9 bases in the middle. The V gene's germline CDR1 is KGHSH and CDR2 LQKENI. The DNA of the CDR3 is TGTGCCAGCTCAGTAGGGGGGGAGCAGTACTTC. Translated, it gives CASSVGGEQYF.

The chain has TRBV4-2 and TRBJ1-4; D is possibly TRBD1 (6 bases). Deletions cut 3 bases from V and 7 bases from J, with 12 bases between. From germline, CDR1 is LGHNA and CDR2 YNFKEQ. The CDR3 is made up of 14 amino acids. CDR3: CASSHRGGIEKLFF. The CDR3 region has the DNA TGTGCCAGCAGCCACAGGGGCGGAATTGAAAAACTGTTTTTT.

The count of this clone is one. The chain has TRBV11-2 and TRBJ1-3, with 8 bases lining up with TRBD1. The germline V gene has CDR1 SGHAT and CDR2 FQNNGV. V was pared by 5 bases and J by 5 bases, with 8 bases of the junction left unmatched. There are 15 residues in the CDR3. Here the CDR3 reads CASSPRGTGRNTIYF. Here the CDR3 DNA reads TGTGCCAGCAGCCCACGAGGGACAGGACGAAACACCATATATTTT.

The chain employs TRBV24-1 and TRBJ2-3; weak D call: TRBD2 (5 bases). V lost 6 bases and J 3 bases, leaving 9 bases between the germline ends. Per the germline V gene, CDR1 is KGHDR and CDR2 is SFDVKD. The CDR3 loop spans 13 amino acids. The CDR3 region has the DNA TGTGCCACCAGTCTCCAGCGGACAGATACGCAGTATTTT. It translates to CATSLQRTDTQYF.

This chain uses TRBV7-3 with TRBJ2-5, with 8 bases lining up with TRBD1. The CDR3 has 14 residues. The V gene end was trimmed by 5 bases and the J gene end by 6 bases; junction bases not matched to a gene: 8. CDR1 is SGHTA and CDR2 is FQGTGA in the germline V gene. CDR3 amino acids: CASSLGQGGQTQYF. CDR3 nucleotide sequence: TGTGCCAGCAGCCTCGGACAGGGTGGTCAGACCCAGTACTTC.

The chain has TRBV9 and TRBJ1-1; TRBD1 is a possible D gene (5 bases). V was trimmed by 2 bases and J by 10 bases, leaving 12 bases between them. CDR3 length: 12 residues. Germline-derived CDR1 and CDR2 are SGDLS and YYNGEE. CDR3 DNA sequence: TGTGCCAGCAGCGTTGGGCAGGGAAGAGCTTTCTTT. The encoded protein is CASSVGQGRAFF.

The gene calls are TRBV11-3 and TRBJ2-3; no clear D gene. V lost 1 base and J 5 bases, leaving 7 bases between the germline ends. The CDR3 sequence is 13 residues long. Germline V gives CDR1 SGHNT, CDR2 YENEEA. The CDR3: CASSLGYQDTQYF. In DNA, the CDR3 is TGTGCCAGCAGCTTAGGCTATCAAGATACGCAGTATTTT.

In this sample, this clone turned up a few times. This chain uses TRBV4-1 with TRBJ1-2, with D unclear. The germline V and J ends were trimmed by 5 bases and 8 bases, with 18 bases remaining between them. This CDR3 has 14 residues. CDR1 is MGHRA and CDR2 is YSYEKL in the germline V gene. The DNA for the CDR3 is TGCGCCAGCAGCGGACGGAACAAGGGTTGGGGCTACACCTTC. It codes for CASSGRNKGWGYTF.

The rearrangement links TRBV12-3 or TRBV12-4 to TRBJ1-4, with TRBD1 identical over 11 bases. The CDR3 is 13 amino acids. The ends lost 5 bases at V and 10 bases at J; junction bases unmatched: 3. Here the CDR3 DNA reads TGTGCCAGCAGTCGGACAGGGGGCGGAAAACTGTTTTTT. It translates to CASSRTGGGKLFF.

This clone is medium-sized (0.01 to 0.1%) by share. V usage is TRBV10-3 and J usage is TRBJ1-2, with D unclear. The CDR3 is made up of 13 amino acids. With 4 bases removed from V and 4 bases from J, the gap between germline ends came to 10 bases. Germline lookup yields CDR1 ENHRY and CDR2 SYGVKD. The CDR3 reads CAISVPGSYGYTF. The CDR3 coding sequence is TGTGCCATCAGTGTCCCAGGTAGCTATGGCTACACCTTC.

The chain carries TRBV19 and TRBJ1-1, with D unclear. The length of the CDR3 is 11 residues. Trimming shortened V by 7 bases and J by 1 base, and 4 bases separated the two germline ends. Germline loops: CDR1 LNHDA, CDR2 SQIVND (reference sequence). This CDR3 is CASTRNTEAFF. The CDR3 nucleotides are TGTGCCAGTACTAGGAACACTGAAGCTTTCTTT. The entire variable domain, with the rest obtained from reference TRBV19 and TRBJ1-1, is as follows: DGGITQSPKYLFRKEGQNVTLSCEQNLNHDAMYWYRQDPGQGLRLIYYSQIVNDFQKGDIAEGYSVSREKKESFPLTVTSAQKNPTAFYLCASTRNTEAFFGQGTRLTVV.

CDR3 DNA sequence: TGCGCCAGCAGCCTGTCCGGGGACAGGTACAATGAGCAGTTCTTC. Its translation: CASSLSGDRYNEQFF. The chain combines TRBV5-1 with TRBJ2-1; TRBD1 agrees at 8 bases. With V trimmed by 4 bases and J by 4 bases, 7 bases remained unmatched. Germline V gene sequence: CDR1 SGHRS, CDR2 YFSETQ. The CDR3 is 15 amino acids.

CDR3 protein: CSVEGTGWNTDTQYF. The CDR3 DNA follows: TGCAGCGTTGAAGGGACAGGGTGGAACACAGATACGCAGTATTTT. The chain couples TRBV29-1 to TRBJ2-3; TRBD1 matches at 8 bases. With V trimmed by 1 base and J by 2 bases, 5 bases remained unmatched. CDR3 size: 15 residues. CDR1 SQVTM and CDR2 ANQGSEA come from the germline V gene.

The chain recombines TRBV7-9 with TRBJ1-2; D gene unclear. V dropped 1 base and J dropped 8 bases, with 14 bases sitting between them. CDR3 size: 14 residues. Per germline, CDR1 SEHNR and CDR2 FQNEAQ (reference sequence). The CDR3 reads CASSLVSSPEGYTF. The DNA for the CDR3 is TGTGCCAGCAGCTTAGTTTCCAGTCCGGAGGGCTACACCTTC.

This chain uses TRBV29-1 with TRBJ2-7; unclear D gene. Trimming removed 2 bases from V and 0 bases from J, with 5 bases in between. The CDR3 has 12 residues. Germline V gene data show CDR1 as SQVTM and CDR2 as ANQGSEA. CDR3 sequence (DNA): TGCAGCGTTGAACAGGTCTCCTACGAGCAGTACTTC. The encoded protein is CSVEQVSYEQYF.

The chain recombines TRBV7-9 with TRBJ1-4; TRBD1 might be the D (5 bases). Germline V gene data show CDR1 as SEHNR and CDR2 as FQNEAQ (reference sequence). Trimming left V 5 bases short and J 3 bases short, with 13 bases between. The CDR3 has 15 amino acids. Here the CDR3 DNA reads TGTGCCAGCAGCCAACCTCGGGGGTCTAATGAAAAACTGTTTTTT. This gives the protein CASSQPRGSNEKLFF.